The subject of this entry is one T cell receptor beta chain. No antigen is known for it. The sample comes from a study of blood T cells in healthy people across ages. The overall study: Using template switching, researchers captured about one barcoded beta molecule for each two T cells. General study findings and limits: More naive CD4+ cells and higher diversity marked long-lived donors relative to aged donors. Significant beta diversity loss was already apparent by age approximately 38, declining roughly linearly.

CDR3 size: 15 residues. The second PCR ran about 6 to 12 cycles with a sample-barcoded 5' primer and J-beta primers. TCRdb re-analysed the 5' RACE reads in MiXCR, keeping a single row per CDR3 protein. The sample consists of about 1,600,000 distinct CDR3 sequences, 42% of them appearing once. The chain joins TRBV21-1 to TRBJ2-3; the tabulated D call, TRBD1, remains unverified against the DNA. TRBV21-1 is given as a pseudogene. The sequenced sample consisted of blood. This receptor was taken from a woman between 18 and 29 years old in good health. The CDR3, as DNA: TGTGCCAGCAGCAAAGTGGCCCAGGGTGAAGATACGCAGTATTTT. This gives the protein CASSKVAQGEDTQYF.